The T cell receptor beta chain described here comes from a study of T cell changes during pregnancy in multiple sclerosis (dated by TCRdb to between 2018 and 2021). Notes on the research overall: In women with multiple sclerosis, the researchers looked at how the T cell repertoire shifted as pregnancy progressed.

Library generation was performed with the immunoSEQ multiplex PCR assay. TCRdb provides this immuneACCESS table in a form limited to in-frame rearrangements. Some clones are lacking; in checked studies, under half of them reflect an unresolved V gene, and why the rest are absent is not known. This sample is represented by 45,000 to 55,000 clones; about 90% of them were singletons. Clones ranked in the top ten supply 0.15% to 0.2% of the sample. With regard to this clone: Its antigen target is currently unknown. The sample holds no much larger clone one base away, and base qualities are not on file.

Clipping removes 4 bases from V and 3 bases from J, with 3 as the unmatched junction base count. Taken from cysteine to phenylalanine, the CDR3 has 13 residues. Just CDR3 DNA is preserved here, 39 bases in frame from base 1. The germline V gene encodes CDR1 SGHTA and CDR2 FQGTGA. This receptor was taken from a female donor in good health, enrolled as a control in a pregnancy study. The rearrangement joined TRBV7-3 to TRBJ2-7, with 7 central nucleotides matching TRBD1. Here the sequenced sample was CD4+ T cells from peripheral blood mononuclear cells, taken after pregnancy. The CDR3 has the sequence CASSSGTDYEQYF. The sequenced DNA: TGTGCCAGCAGCTCCGGGACAGACTACGAGCAGTACTTC.